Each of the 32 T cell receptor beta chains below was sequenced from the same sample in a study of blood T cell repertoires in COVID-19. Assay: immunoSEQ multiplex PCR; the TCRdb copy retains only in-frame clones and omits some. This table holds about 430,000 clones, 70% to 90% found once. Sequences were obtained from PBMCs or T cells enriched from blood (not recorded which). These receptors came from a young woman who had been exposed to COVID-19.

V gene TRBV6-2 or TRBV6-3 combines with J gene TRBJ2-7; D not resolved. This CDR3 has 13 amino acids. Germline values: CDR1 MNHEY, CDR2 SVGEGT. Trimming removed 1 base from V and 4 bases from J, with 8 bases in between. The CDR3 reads CASSYYVRYEQYF. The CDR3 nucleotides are TGTGCCAGCAGTTACTATGTCAGATACGAGCAGTACTTC.

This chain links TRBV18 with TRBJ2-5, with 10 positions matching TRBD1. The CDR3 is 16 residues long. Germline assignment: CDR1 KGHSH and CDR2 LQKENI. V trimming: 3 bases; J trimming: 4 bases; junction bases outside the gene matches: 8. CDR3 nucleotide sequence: TGTGCCAGCTCACCCTCCCGGGACAGGGGCCTAGAGACCCAGTACTTC. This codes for CASSPSRDRGLETQYF.

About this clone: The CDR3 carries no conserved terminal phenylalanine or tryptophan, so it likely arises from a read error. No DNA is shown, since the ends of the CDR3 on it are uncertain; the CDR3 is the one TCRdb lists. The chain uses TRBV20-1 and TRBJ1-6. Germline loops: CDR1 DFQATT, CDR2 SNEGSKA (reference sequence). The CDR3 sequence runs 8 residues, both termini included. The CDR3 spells CRSGTLFV.

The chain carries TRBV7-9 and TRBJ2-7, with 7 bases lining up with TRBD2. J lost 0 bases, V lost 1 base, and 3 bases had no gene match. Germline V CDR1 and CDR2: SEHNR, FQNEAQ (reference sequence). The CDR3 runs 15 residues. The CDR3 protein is CASSLGPGGSYEQYF. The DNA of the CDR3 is TGTGCCAGCAGCTTAGGCCCGGGGGGCTCCTACGAGCAGTACTTC.

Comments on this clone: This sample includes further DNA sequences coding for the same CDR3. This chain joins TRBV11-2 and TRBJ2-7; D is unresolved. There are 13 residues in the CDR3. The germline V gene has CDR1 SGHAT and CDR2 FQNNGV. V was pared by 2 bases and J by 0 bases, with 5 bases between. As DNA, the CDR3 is TGTGCCAGCAGCTTATCGGGCTCCTACGAGCAGTACTTC. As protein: CASSLSGSYEQYF.

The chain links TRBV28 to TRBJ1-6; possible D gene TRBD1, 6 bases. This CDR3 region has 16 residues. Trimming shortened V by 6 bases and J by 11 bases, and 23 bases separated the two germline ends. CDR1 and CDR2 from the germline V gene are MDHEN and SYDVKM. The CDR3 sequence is CASRARQASFGTPLHF. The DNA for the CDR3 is TGTGCCAGCAGGGCGCGACAGGCGAGCTTCGGTACACCCCTCCACTTT.

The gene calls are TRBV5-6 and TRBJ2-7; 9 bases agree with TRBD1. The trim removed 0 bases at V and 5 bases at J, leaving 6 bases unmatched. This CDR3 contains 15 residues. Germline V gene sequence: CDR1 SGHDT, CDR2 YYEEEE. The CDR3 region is CASSLGGQGRDEQYF. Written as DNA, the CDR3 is TGTGCCAGCAGCTTGGGGGGACAGGGTAGAGACGAGCAGTACTTC.

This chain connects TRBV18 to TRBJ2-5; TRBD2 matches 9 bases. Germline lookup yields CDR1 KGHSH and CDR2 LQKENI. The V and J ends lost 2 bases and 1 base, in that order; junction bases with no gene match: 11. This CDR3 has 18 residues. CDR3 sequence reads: CASSPRLAGNIIQETQYF. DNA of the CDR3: TGTGCCAGCTCACCAAGGCTAGCGGGGAATATTATCCAAGAGACCCAGTACTTC.

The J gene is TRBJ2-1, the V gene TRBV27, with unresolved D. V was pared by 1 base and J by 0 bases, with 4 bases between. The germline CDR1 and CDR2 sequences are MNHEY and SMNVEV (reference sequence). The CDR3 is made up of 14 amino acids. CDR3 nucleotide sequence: TGTGCCAGCAGTTTATGGAGCTCCTACAATGAGCAGTTCTTC. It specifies CASSLWSSYNEQFF.

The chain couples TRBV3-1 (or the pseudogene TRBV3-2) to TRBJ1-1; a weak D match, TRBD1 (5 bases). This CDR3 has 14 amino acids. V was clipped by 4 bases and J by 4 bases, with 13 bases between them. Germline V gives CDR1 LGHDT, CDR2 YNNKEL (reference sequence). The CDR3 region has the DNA TGTGCCAGCAGCCTAGGACAAGCTTCCACTGAAGCTTTCTTT. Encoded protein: CASSLGQASTEAFF.

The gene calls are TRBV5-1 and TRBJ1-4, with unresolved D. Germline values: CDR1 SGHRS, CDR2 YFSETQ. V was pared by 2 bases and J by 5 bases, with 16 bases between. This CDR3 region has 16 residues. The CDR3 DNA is TGCGCCAGCAGCTTAATGGCTGTCAGCGCGAATGAAAAACTGTTTTTT. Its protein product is CASSLMAVSANEKLFF.

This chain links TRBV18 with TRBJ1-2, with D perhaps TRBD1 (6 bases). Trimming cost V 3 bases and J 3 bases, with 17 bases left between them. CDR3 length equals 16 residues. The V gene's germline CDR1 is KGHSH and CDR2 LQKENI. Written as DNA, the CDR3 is TGTGCCAGCTCACCGGTGTCCCAGGGGTCGGACTATGGCTACACCTTC. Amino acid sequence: CASSPVSQGSDYGYTF.

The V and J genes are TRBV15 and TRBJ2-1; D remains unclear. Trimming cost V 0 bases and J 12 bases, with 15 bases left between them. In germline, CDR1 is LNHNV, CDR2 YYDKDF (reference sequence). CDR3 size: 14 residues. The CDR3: CATSRDPGKTGQFF. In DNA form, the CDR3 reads TGTGCCACCAGCAGAGATCCGGGTAAAACGGGGCAGTTCTTC.

CDR3 residues: CASSGDRATYEQYF. CDR3 DNA sequence: TGTGCCAGCTCAGGGGACAGGGCGACCTACGAGCAGTACTTC. The J gene is TRBJ2-7, the V gene TRBV18, with TRBD1 identical over 9 bases. The germline gives CDR1 KGHSH, CDR2 LQKENI. This CDR3 contains 14 residues. The ends lost 5 bases at V and 2 bases at J; junction bases unmatched: 4.

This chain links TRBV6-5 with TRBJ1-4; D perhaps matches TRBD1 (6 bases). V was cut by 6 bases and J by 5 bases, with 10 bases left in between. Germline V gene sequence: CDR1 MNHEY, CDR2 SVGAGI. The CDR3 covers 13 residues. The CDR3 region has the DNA TGTGCCAGCAGGGACAGACCAAATGAAAAACTGTTTTTT. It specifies CASRDRPNEKLFF.

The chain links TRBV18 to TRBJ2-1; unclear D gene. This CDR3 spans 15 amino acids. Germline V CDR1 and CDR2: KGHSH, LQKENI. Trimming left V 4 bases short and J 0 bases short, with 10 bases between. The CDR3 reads CASSRDSSSYNEQFF. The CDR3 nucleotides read TGTGCCAGCTCACGCGACTCGAGCTCCTACAATGAGCAGTTCTTC.

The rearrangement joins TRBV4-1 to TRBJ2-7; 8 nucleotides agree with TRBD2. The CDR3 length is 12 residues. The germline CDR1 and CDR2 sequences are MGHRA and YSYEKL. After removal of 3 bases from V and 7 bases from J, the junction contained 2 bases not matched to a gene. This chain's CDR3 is CASSQVAGEQYF. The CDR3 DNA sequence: TGCGCCAGCAGCCAGGTAGCGGGGGAGCAGTACTTC.

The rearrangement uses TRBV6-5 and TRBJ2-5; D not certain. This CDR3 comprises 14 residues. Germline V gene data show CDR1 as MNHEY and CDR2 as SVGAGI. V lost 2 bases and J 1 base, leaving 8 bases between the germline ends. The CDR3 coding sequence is TGTGCCAGCAGTTACCGACTCTTCCAAGAGACCCAGTACTTC. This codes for CASSYRLFQETQYF.

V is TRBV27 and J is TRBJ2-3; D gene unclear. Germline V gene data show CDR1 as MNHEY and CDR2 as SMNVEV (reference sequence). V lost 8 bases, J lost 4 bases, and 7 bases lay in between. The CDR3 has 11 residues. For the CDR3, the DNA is TGTGCCAGCGCTTCGGCAGATACGCAGTATTTT. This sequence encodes CASASADTQYF.

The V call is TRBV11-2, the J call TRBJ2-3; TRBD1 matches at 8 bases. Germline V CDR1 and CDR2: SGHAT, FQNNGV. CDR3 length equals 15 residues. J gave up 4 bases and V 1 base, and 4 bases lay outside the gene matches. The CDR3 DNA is TGTGCCAGCAGCTTAGGACAGGGGATTTCAGATACGCAGTATTTT. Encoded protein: CASSLGQGISDTQYF.

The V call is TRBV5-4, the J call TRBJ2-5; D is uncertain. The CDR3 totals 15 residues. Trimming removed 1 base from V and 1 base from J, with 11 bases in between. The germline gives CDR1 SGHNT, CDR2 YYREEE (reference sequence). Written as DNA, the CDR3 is TGTGCCAGCAGCTTGCCCTCCAGCGTCCAAGAGACCCAGTACTTC. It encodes CASSLPSSVQETQYF.

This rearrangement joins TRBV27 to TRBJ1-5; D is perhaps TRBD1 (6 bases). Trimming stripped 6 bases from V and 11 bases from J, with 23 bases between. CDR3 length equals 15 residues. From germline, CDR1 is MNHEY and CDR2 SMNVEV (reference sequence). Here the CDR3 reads CASRPGQTLSRAQHF. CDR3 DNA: TGTGCCAGCAGGCCGGGACAAACCCTGAGTCGAGCCCAGCATTTT.

The CDR3 reads CASSPEISDNRFGSPLHF. CDR3 DNA sequence: TGTGCCAGCTCACCCGAGATATCAGACAACAGGTTTGGGTCACCCCTCCACTTT. The chain uses TRBV18 and TRBJ1-6; tentatively, D is TRBD1 (5 bases). Trimming took 3 bases from V and 10 from J, leaving 25 bases between them. This CDR3 has 18 residues. The germline gives CDR1 KGHSH, CDR2 LQKENI.

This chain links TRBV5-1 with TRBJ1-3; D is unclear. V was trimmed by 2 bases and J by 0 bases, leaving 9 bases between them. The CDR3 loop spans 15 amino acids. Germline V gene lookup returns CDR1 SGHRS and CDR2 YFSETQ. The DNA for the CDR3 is TGCGCCAGCAGCTTAGGAGATCTCTCTGGAAACACCATATATTTT. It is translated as CASSLGDLSGNTIYF.

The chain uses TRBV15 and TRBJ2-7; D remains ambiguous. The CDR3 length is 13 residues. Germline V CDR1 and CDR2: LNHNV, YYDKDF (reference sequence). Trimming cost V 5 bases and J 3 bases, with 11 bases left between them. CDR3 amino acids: CATSPNRNYEQYF. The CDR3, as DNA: TGTGCCACCAGCCCGAACAGAAACTACGAGCAGTACTTC.

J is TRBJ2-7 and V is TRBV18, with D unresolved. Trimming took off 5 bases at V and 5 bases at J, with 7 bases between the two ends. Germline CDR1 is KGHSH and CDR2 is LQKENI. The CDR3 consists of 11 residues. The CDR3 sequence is CASSFRDEQYF. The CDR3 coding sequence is TGTGCCAGCTCATTCCGGGACGAGCAGTACTTC.

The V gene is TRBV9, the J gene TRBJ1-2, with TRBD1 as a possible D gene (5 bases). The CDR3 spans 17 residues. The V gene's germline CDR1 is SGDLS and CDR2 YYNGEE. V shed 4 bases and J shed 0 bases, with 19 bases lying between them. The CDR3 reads CASSSTRVGGANYGYTF. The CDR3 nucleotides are TGTGCCAGCAGCTCTACTCGCGTCGGGGGGGCTAACTATGGCTACACCTTC. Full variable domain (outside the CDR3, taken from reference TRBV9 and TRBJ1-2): DSGVTQTPKHLITATGQRVTLRCSPRSGDLSVYWYQQSLDQGLQFLIQYYNGEERAKGNILERFSAQQFPDLHSELNLSSLELGDSALYFCASSSTRVGGANYGYTFGSGTRLTVV.

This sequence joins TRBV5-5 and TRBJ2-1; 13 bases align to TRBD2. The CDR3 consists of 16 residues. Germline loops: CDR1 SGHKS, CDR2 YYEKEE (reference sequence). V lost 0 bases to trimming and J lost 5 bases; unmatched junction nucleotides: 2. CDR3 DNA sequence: TGTGCCAGCAGCTTGGGACTAGCGGGGGGAAACAATGAGCAGTTCTTC. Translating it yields CASSLGLAGGNNEQFF.

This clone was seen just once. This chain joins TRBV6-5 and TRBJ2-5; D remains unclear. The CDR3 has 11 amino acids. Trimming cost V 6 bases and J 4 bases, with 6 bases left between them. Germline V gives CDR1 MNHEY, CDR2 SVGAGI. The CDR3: CASSRLETQYF. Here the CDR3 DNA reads TGTGCCAGCAGCCGACTAGAGACCCAGTACTTC.

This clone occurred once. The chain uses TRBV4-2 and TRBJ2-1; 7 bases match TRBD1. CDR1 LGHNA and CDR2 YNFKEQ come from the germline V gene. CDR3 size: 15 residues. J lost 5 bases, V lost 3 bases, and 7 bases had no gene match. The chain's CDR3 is CASSHGRQGNNEQFF. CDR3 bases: TGTGCCAGCAGCCATGGGCGACAGGGAAACAATGAGCAGTTCTTC.

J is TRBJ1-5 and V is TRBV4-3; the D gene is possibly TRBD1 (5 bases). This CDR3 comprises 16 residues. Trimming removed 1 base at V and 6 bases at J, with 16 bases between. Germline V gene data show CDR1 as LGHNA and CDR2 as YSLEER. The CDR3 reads CASSQGFGGGVQPQHF. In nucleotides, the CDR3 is TGCGCCAGCAGCCAAGGTTTCGGGGGAGGAGTTCAGCCCCAGCATTTT.

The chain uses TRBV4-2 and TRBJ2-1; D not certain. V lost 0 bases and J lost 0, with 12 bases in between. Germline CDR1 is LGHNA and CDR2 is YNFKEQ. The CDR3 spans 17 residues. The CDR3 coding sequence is TGTGCCAGCAGCCAAGAGCTCCCTCCTAGCTCCTACAATGAGCAGTTCTTC. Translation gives CASSQELPPSSYNEQFF.